This T cell receptor beta chain was recovered during a study of a mutant IDH1 vaccine in newly diagnosed glioma (dated by TCRdb to the early 2020s). Background on the whole study: Vaccination started 4-6 weeks after radiotherapy alone, or was given together with temozolomide cycles in the groups whose treatment included chemotherapy. Visit V12 was the week-35 safety follow-up and visit V13 was the week-47 end of study. Longitudinal TCRB deep sequencing was performed for approximately 24 treated patients wherever samples were available for exploratory analyses. Of the 25 to 35 patients who were treated, approximately 62% were male and around 38% were female, and the mean age was around 40 years. Before enrollment, most patients had been given radiochemotherapy with temozolomide as standard therapy, while the rest had received either radiotherapy alone or temozolomide alone. Peripheral blood was collected at six visits: V03 (baseline), V05, V07, V10, V12 and V13.

Concerning this clone: The target of this receptor is not known. The sample holds no much larger clone one base away, and base qualities are not on file.

What this sample's time point label stands for: week 35, safety follow-up. Each vaccine dose was 300 ug of a 20-mer mutant IDH1 peptide in Montanide, given subcutaneously with topical imiquimod. Patients received eight vaccinations in weeks 1, 3, 5, 7, 11, 15, 19 and 23, corresponding to visits V03 through V10. All donors had newly diagnosed IDH1-mutant astrocytomas of WHO grade 3 or 4 that showed loss of nuclear ATRX. The samples were drawn from NOA16, a multicentre, single-arm, open-label phase I trial in Germany that tested a mutant IDH1 peptide vaccine in humans for the first time. The DNeasy Blood and Tissue Kit was used to extract genomic DNA from EDTA blood for TCRB sequencing. General findings and caveats noted by the study authors: No apparent relationship was observed between pseudoprogression and alterations in the top peripheral T cell clonotypes detected by TCRB sequencing. It was noted by the authors that analyses of patient blood samples could not be reproduced owing to sample limitations. PBMC samples for TCRB deep sequencing were selected based on availability. Immune responses induced by the vaccine were seen in 90% to 95% of patients across multiple MHC alleles.

The CDR3 contains 17 residues, cysteine and phenylalanine counted. The only DNA kept is the CDR3, 51 bases in frame from the first base. The germline V gene yields SGDLS for CDR1 and YYNGEE for CDR2. Germline trimming amounts to 0 bases on V and 1 base on J, with 5 as the count of junction bases outside the gene matches. Libraries were built with the immunoSEQ multiplex PCR assay. The hsTCRB Kit was used according to the manufacturer's protocol to amplify rearranged TCR beta chain sequences. TCRB libraries were sequenced on an Illumina MiSeq. From the authors' description of their analysis: The kit vendor's proprietary platform handled demultiplexing, trimming and gene mapping. TCRdb holds this immuneACCESS table with in-frame rearrangements only. Some clones are missing; in checked studies, unresolved V genes explain under half, and the rest has no known cause. V, J and clone size are taken as reported in that table, and D and trimming were inferred from the DNA itself. The sample yields some 44,000 clones; around 83% were counted once. The ten most abundant clones make up 5.1% of the sample.

The sequence joins TRBV9 to TRBJ2-7, with 12 bases in between that match TRBD2. This specimen consisted of PBMCs, obtained from a glioma patient whose treatment included an IDH1 peptide vaccine. The TCR was taken from a woman aged 45-65 years with glioma. The CDR3 amino acid sequence is: CASSVGLAGGTSYEQYF. The DNA is TGTGCCAGCAGCGTAGGGCTAGCGGGGGGGACGTCCTACGAGCAGTACTTC. The full variable domain, with segments outside the CDR3 supplied by the reference TRBV9 and TRBJ2-7 proteins, appears as DSGVTQTPKHLITATGQRVTLRCSPRSGDLSVYWYQQSLDQGLQFLIQYYNGEERAKGNILERFSAQQFPDLHSELNLSSLELGDSALYFCASSVGLAGGTSYEQYFGPGTRLTVT.